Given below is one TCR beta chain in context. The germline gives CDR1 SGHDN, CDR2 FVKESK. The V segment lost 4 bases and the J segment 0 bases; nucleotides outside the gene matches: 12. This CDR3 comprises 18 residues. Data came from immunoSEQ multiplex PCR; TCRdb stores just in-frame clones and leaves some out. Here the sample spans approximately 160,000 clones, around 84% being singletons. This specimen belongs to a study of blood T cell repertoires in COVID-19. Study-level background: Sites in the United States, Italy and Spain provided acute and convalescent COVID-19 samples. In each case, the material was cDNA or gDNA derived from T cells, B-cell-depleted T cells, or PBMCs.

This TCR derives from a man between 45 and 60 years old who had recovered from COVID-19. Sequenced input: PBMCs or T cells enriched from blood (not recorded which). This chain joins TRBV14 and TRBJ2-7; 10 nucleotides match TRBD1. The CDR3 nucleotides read TGTGCCAGCAGCCCTCGGACAGGGGGGATTTGGGACTCCTACGAGCAGTACTTC. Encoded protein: CASSPRTGGIWDSYEQYF.